This T cell receptor beta chain was documented in a study of coeliac disease. Regarding the study as a whole: Intraepithelial and lamina propria fractions were not highly pure, so cross-contamination was possible.

Germline CDR1 reads LNHNV; CDR2 reads YYDKDF (reference sequence). The CDR3 has 14 residues. V was clipped by 0 bases and J by 5 bases, with 10 bases between them. Sequencing used immunoSEQ multiplex PCR; TCRdb keeps in-frame clones, though not all of them. The repertoire holds 5,100 or so clones, 69% seen once, with about 15% in the top ten. This clone was recorded a few times. Its specificity is unknown. The receptor comes from a woman between 40 and 50 years old. The sample was lymphocytes from the gut lamina propria. The chain joins TRBV15 to TRBJ2-5; no definite D call. The CDR3 here is CATSRERFMETQYF. Written as DNA, the CDR3 is TGTGCCACCAGCAGAGAGAGGTTTATGGAGACCCAGTACTTC. The whole variable domain, filled in from reference TRBV15 and TRBJ2-5, reads DAMVIQNPRYQVTQFGKPVTLSCSQTLNHNVMYWYQQKSSQAPKLLFHYYDKDFNNEADTPDNFQSRRPNTSFCFLDIRSPGLGDTAMYLCATSRERFMETQYFGPGTRLLVL.